The clone carrying this T cell receptor (beta chain) was seen many times. Its antigen is unknown. V lost 0 bases and J lost 1, with 10 bases in between. This CDR3 is 15 amino acids long. Germline CDR1 is SGHRS and CDR2 is YFSETQ. Template switching (which added a universal primer site) was used, and cDNA carried unique molecular identifiers. A single record per CDR3 protein comes from TCRdb applying MiXCR to the 5' RACE reads. This table has 200,000 to 250,000 distinct CDR3 sequences, less than 8% appearing once. The data derive from a study of identical twins. Notes on the study in general: For out-of-frame alpha sequences shared by twins, low generation probability was in excess. The authors noted that invariant MAIT and iNKT cells could partly confound zero-insertion analyses.

These sequences were also reported in another study, on yellow fever vaccine responses in identical twins.

V is TRBV5-1 and J is TRBJ1-1; tentative D call: TRBD1 (5 bases). The material sequenced was memory (CD45RO+) T cells sorted from blood. The receptor was isolated from a woman between 18 and 29 years old in good health. CDR3 in amino acids: CASSLGGTKNTEAFF. Written as DNA, the CDR3 is TGCGCCAGCAGCTTGGGGGGCACTAAGAACACTGAAGCTTTCTTT.